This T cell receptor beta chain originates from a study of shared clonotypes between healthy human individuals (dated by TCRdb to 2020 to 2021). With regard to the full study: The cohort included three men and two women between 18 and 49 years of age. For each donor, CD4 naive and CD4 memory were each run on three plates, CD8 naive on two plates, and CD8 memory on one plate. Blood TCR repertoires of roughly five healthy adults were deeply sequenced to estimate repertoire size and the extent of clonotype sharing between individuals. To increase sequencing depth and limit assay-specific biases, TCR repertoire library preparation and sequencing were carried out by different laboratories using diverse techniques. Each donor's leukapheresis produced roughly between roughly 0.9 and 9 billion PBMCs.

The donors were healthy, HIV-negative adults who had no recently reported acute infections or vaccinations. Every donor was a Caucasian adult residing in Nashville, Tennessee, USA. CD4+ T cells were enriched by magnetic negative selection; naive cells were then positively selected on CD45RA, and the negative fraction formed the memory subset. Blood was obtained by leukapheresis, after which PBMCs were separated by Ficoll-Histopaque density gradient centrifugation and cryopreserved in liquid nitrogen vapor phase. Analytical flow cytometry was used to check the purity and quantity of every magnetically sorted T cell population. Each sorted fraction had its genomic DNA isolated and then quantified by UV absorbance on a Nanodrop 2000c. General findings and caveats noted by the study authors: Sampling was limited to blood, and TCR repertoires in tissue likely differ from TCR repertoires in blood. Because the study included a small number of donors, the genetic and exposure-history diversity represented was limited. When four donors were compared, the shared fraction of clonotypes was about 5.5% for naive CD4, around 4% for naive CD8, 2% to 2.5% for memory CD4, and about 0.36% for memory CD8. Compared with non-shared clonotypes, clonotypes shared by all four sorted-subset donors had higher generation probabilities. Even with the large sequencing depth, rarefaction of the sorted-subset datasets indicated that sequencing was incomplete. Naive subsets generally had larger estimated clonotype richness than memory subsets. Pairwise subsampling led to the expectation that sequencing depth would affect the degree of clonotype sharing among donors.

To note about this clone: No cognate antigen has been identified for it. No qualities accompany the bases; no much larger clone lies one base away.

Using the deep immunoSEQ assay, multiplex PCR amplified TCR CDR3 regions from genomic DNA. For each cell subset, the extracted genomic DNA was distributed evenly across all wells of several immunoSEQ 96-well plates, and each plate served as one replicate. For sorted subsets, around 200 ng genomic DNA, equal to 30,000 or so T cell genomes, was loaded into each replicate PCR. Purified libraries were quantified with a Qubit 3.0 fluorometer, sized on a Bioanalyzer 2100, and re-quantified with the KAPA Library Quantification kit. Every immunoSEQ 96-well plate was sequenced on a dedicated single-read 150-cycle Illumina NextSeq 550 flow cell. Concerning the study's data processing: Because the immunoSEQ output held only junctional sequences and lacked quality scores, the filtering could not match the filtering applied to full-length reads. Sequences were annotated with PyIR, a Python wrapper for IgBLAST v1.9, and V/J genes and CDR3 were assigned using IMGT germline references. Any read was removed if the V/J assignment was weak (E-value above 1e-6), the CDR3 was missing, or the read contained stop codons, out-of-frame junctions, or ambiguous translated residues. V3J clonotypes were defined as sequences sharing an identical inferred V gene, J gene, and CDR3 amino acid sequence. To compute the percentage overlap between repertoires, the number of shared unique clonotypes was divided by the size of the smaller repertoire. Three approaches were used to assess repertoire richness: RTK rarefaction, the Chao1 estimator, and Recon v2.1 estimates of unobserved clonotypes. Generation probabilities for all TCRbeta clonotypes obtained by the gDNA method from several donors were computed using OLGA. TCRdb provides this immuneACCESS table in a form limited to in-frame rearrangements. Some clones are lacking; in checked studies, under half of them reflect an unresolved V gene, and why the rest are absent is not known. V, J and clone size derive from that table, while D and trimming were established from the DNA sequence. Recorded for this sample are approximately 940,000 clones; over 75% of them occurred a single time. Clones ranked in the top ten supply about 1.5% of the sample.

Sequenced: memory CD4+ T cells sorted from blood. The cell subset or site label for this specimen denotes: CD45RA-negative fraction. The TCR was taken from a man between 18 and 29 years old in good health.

The base sequence is TGTGCCAGCAGCCAAGATAGGTATAACACTGAAGCTTTCTTT. Its protein is CASSQDRYNTEAFF. The V and J genes are TRBV14 and TRBJ1-1; the D gene remains uncertain. The CDR3 sequence holds 14 residues, the cysteine and phenylalanine included. The retained sequence is limited to the CDR3, 42 bases, with the frame set at the first base. CDR1 and CDR2, per the germline V gene, are SGHDN and FVKESK. The V and J ends are trimmed by 0 bases and 2 bases, leaving 7 bases between them.